This TCR beta chain comes out of a study of siplizumab effects on memory and regulatory T cells. The protocol was immunoSEQ multiplex PCR, while the TCRdb copy is restricted to in-frame clones and leaves out a portion. The table records more than 95,000 clones, roughly 93% of them present only once. CDR1 GTSNPN and CDR2 SVGIG come from the germline V gene (reference sequence). This CDR3 is 13 amino acids long. V lost 3 bases and J lost 14, with 20 bases in between. About this clone: Its antigen remains unknown.

Overall study findings and caveats: Naive T cell populations appeared to exhibit greater diversity than memory cells and appeared to be major alloresponse contributors.

Sequencing was carried out using Tregs sorted from blood. The clonotype comes from a human donor in good health. V gene TRBV30 combines with J gene TRBJ2-1, with a tentative D call TRBD2 (7 bases). CDR3 sequence (DNA): TGTGCCTGGAGCACATCCCGACGGGGGGCTGAGTTCTTC. Its translation: CAWSTSRRGAEFF.